One and the same sample provided the 5 T cell receptor beta chains below, sequenced in a study of T cell changes during pregnancy in multiple sclerosis. Libraries were prepared by immunoSEQ multiplex PCR; TCRdb keeps only in-frame clonotypes and omits some of them. The repertoire has roughly 22,000 clones, about nine tenths of them found once; the top ten carry roughly 0.59%. The source material was CD4+ T cells from peripheral blood mononuclear cells, sampled after pregnancy. The receptors derive from a female donor in good health, enrolled as a control in a pregnancy study.

Here the CDR3 DNA reads TGTGCCAGCAGCTTAGAGCGGAACTACGAGCAGTACTTC. Translation: CASSLERNYEQYF. The chain carries TRBV7-8 and TRBJ2-7, with D perhaps TRBD2 (5 bases). Trimming removed 1 base at V and 3 bases at J, with 7 bases between. This CDR3 contains 13 residues. CDR1 is SGHVS and CDR2 is FQNEAQ in the germline V gene.

This chain joins TRBV7-3 and TRBJ2-3; possibly TRBD2 for D (6 bases). Trimming cost V 5 bases and J 0 bases, with 9 bases left between them. This CDR3 comprises 14 residues. Germline values: CDR1 SGHTA, CDR2 FQGTGA. The CDR3 coding sequence is TGTGCCAGCAGCCTCAGCGGGAGCACAGATACGCAGTATTTT. Encoded protein: CASSLSGSTDTQYF.

This chain connects TRBV7-9 to TRBJ2-5, with 7 bases fitting TRBD1. The germline gives CDR1 SEHNR, CDR2 FQNEAQ (reference sequence). The CDR3 is 16 amino acids. V shed 1 base, J shed 5 bases, and the junction held 10 bases outside the gene matches. The DNA for the CDR3 is TGTGCCAGCAGCTTAGGACAGGGCAGGCTAGCTGAGACCCAGTACTTC. This translates into CASSLGQGRLAETQYF.

Written as DNA, the CDR3 is TGTGCCAGCAGACCTCAGGGTATTGAGACCCAGTACTTC. This sequence encodes CASRPQGIETQYF. V gene TRBV27 combines with J gene TRBJ2-5; D is perhaps TRBD1 (5 bases). The germline CDR1 and CDR2 sequences are MNHEY and SMNVEV (reference sequence). CDR3 length: 13 residues. V was cut by 6 bases and J by 5 bases, with 13 bases left in between.

This clone is a singleton in its sample. The gene calls are TRBV18 and TRBJ2-5; D call uncertain. Germline V CDR1 and CDR2: KGHSH, LQKENI. The V end was cut by 5 bases, the J end by 2 bases, with 18 bases between. The CDR3 sequence is 16 residues long. DNA of the CDR3: TGTGCCAGCTCAAAGTTCCAATCATCGAGTCAAGAGACCCAGTACTTC. Residues: CASSKFQSSSQETQYF.